The clone carrying this T cell receptor beta chain is categorized as large. This sample was taken from a study of circulating CD8 cells and anti-PD-1 response in melanoma. At the level of the study: Nivolumab was given intravenously at 3 mg/kg every 2 weeks. About 50% of the 13 melanoma patients received first-line anti-PD-1 therapy.

Each library started from about 15 ng of total RNA using the QIAseq Immune Repertoire TCR panel. Each CDR3 protein is one row after TCRdb ran MiXCR on the reads. The repertoire consists of around 470 distinct CDR3 sequences, with more than 5.5% occurring once and the leading ten covering 20%. From live CD3+CD8+TCRalphabeta+ cells, four PD-1 and/or TIGIT subsets were sorted. Source: CD8+ T cells from PBMCs, taken at baseline or after one month of anti-PD-1 therapy (not recorded which). The TCR sequence derives from a human donor with melanoma.

Here the CDR3 DNA reads TGTGCCAGCAGCTTAGGGCTTAACAATCAGCCCCAGCATTTT. Protein: CASSLGLNNQPQHF. This chain uses TRBV7-2 with TRBJ1-5; D is unresolved. CDR3 length: 14 amino acids. Trimming took off 1 base at V and 3 bases at J, with 7 bases between the two ends. CDR1 and CDR2 (germline): SGHTA, FQGNSA. Full variable domain (remainder filled in from reference TRBV7-2 and TRBJ1-5): GAGVSQSPSNKVTEKGKDVELRCDPISGHTALYWYRQSLGQGLEFLIYFQGNSAPDKSGLPSDRFSAERTGGSVSTLTIQRTQQEDSAVYLCASSLGLNNQPQHFGDGTRLSIL.